These T cell receptor beta chains were read from a single sample in a study of T cell changes during pregnancy in multiple sclerosis. Profiling relied on immunoSEQ multiplex PCR, and the TCRdb table lists in-frame clones only, not all of them. Of tens of thousands of clones listed, around 90% are singletons. The source was peripheral blood, collected in the first trimester of pregnancy. Every receptor here comes from a female donor in good health, enrolled as a control in a pregnancy study. Each CDR3 is given with its conserved first and last residue. The D gene is left open where the match is weak.

d_call	v_call	j_call	cdr3_aa	cdr3_nt
TRBD1	TRBV11-2	TRBJ2-1	CASSTRQGRLPSYNEQFF	TGTGCCAGCAGCACTCGACAGGGCAGGCTCCCATCCTACAATGAGCAGTTCTTC
NA	TRBV2	TRBJ2-2	CASTAVSNTGELFF	TGTGCCAGCACGGCGGTTTCGAACACCGGGGAGCTGTTTTTT
NA	TRBV27	TRBJ1-2	CASSPRGYYGYTF	TGTGCCAGCAGTCCCCGCGGCTACTATGGCTACACCTTC
TRBD2	TRBV13	TRBJ2-1	CASSFSGGAPDEQFF	TGTGCCAGCAGCTTTAGCGGGGGGGCCCCGGATGAGCAGTTCTTC
NA	TRBV27	TRBJ1-1	CASSFGDDFRNTEAFF	TGTGCCAGCAGTTTTGGTGATGATTTTAGGAACACTGAAGCTTTCTTT
TRBD2	TRBV7-9	TRBJ2-5	CASSPGLAGWQETQYF	TGTGCCAGCAGCCCTGGACTAGCGGGGTGGCAAGAGACCCAGTACTTC
NA	TRBV7-2	TRBJ2-6	CASSLGRLHPAGANVLTF	TGTGCCAGCAGCTTAGGAAGACTCCACCCCGCTGGGGCCAACGTCCTGACTTTC
NA	TRBV23-1	TRBJ2-3	CASSQSTSPGTDTQYF	TGCGCCAGCAGTCAATCCACCTCCCCGGGTACAGATACGCAGTATTTT
NA	TRBV6-5	TRBJ1-2	CASSYRGGGYTF	TGTGCCAGCAGTTACAGGGGCGGCGGCTACACCTTC
NA	TRBV7-8	TRBJ2-3	CASSLADRTDTQYF	TGTGCCAGCAGCTTAGCCGACAGAACAGATACGCAGTATTTT
NA	TRBV6-5	TRBJ2-1	CASSQTRVWEQFF	TGTGCCAGCAGCCAGACGAGGGTATGGGAGCAGTTCTTC
NA	TRBV12-5	TRBJ1-6	CASLPGGTSGISPLHF	TGTGCTAGCCTCCCGGGGGGGACTTCAGGAATCTCACCCCTCCACTTT
NA	TRBV6-5	TRBJ2-5	CASSRSGAETQYF	TGTGCCAGCAGCCGAAGTGGGGCCGAGACCCAGTACTTC